This TCR beta chain was captured in a study of shared clonotypes between healthy human individuals. Study as a whole: A donor's plate count was three for CD4 naive and three for CD4 memory; CD8 naive had two and CD8 memory one. Findings and limits, study-wide: Measured sharing among donors was expected to vary with sequencing depth.

In the case of this clone: Its antigen is undetermined.

The germline gives CDR1 DFQATT, CDR2 SNEGSKA (reference sequence). This CDR3 has 11 residues. Trimming removed 6 bases at V and 4 bases at J, with 10 bases between. For sorted subsets, about 200 ng DNA per replicate equaled around 30,000 T cell genomes. Original processing notes: Filtering of immunoSEQ junctional sequences could not match full-length read filtering. The table came from immunoSEQ multiplex PCR; TCRdb's copy has only in-frame clones and leaves some out. V and J calls plus clone size are reproduced from that table; the DNA served to infer D and trimming. Among hundreds of thousands of clones listed, around 78% were seen once.

The receptor was derived from a woman aged 25 to 39 in good health. The sequenced sample was memory CD4+ T cells sorted from blood. Subset in this sample: CD45RA-negative fraction. The gene calls are TRBV20-1 and TRBJ2-7; D not resolved. CDR3 residues: CSALSYYEQYF. CDR3 in DNA: TGCAGTGCCCTATCCTATTACGAGCAGTACTTC.